The source of this T cell receptor beta chain is a study of immune evolution from preneoplasia to lung adenocarcinoma. CDR1 is MGHRA and CDR2 is YSYEKL in the germline V gene. This CDR3 contains 17 residues. Trimming took 0 bases from V and 4 from J, leaving 16 bases between them. Clones were sequenced by immunoSEQ multiplex PCR, and TCRdb holds only the in-frame ones, with some missing. The sample records roughly 7,800 clones, roughly 80% being singletons. This rearrangement joins TRBV4-1 to TRBJ1-3; no firm D call. The sequencing sample was made of FFPE minimally invasive lung adenocarcinoma tissue. The clonotype comes from a person in their 70s with lung adenocarcinoma. The CDR3 region is CASSQDHSRSWGNTIYF. DNA for the CDR3: TGCGCCAGCAGCCAAGATCACAGCCGCAGTTGGGGAAACACCATATATTTT.